Presented here are 7 T cell receptor beta chains from one specimen sequenced in a study of preoperative IRX-2 immunotherapy in early breast cancer. Profiled with immunoSEQ multiplex PCR; TCRdb holds only in-frame clones, not every one. This sample has roughly 99,000 clones; roughly 85% occur once, and the top ten carry over 2%. As for treatment: preoperative locoregional IRX-2 cytokine immunotherapy. The sample consisted of tumor tissue, taken after IRX-2 immunotherapy. These receptors came from a human donor with breast cancer.

The genes are TRBV28 and TRBJ1-2; maybe TRBD1 (5 bases). V dropped 5 bases and J dropped 7 bases, with 14 bases sitting between them. Germline V gene lookup returns CDR1 MDHEN and CDR2 SYDVKM. The CDR3 extends over 13 amino acids. CDR3 amino acids: CASSPGTAFGYTF. In DNA form, the CDR3 reads TGTGCCAGCAGTCCCGGGACGGCCTTTGGCTACACCTTC.

This rearrangement joins TRBV5-1 to TRBJ2-2; no firm D call. Per germline, CDR1 SGHRS and CDR2 YFSETQ. This CDR3 has 14 residues. Trimming removed 4 bases at V and 1 base at J, with 8 bases between. DNA for the CDR3: TGCGCCAGCAGCGTCGAGTGGAACACCGGGGAGCTGTTTTTT. Protein: CASSVEWNTGELFF.

V gene TRBV6-8 combines with J gene TRBJ1-3; D call uncertain. The CDR3 is 16 residues long. V shed 5 bases and J shed 4 bases, with 18 bases lying between them. Germline V gene lookup returns CDR1 MNHGY and CDR2 SAAAGT. The CDR3 is CASSPVGPWTGNTIYF. In DNA form, the CDR3 reads TGTGCCAGCAGTCCCGTAGGGCCTTGGACCGGAAACACCATATATTTT.

The chain is built from TRBV19 and TRBJ1-2, with TRBD1 identical over 8 bases. CDR3 length: 16 residues. CDR1 is LNHDA and CDR2 is SQIVND in the germline V gene (reference sequence). V lost 5 bases to trimming and J lost 6 bases; unmatched junction nucleotides: 14. In nucleotides, the CDR3 is TGTGCCAGTAGTTCGACCCCGGGACAGGCTTTAAATGGCTACACCTTC. Translated, it gives CASSSTPGQALNGYTF.

V is TRBV19 and J is TRBJ1-2; D is unclear. The CDR3 has 14 amino acids. Germline V gives CDR1 LNHDA, CDR2 SQIVND (reference sequence). Trimming shortened V by 1 base and J by 1 base, and 7 bases separated the two germline ends. The DNA of the CDR3 is TGTGCCAGTAGTATAGTAGGAATTAACTATGGCTACACCTTC. This translates into CASSIVGINYGYTF. Drawing the rest from reference TRBV19 and TRBJ1-2, the complete variable domain is DGGITQSPKYLFRKEGQNVTLSCEQNLNHDAMYWYRQDPGQGLRLIYYSQIVNDFQKGDIAEGYSVSREKKESFPLTVTSAQKNPTAFYLCASSIVGINYGYTFGSGTRLTVV.

The rearrangement joins TRBV6-8 to TRBJ1-2, with 9 bases fitting TRBD1. With V trimmed by 6 bases and J by 7 bases, 12 bases remained unmatched. Per the germline V gene, CDR1 is MNHGY and CDR2 is SAAAGT. The CDR3 extends over 15 amino acids. CDR3: CASRLTGQGLGGYTF. The CDR3 coding sequence is TGTGCCAGCAGACTAACTGGACAGGGGCTTGGTGGCTACACCTTC.

The chain joins TRBV5-1 to TRBJ1-5; 9 bases fit TRBD1. Germline values: CDR1 SGHRS, CDR2 YFSETQ. This CDR3 has 14 amino acids. V dropped 3 bases and J dropped 7; count of bases not matched to a gene: 5. The CDR3 DNA follows: TGCGCCAGCAGCTGCCCCACAGGGGGCCAGCCCCAGCATTTT. It codes for CASSCPTGGQPQHF.